Shown below are 20 T cell receptor beta chains from a single sample sequenced in a study of T cell clonality in common variable immunodeficiency (dated by TCRdb to about 2015). The protocol used for the library was the immunoSEQ multiplex PCR assay. Entries here come from immuneACCESS through TCRdb and include only in-frame sequences with V and J called. Some clones fail to appear in such tables; in the studies checked, an unresolved V gene covers under half of the shortfall, and the cause of the remainder is unknown. For this sample, approximately 60,000 clones are listed, none of them singletons. Clones ranked in the top ten supply approximately 0.84% of the sample. The sample consisted of peripheral blood mononuclear cells. These receptors were collected from a person aged 18 to 75 in good health.

This clone was detected ten times or more. The read gets to within 3 residues of the CDR3 end, and the germline J gene fills in the rest. This chain joins TRBV6-2 or TRBV6-3 and TRBJ2-1; 10 nucleotides match TRBD1. V lost 11 bases to trimming and J lost 6 bases; unmatched junction nucleotides: 4. This CDR3 contains 12 residues. CDR1 MNHEY and CDR2 SVGEGT come from the germline V gene. The CDR3 here is CACDRGLNEQFF. CDR3 DNA, as far as it was read: TGTGCCTGCGACAGGGGGCTCAATGAG.

The sample holds many counts of this clone. The CDR3 end falls 3 residues outside the read, so it is completed with the germline J gene. The rearrangement uses TRBV5-1 and TRBJ1-4; D is unresolved. The CDR3 totals 16 residues. CDR1 and CDR2 from the germline V gene are SGHRS and YFSETQ. V gave up 4 bases and J gave up 0 bases, with 13 bases separating them. Incomplete CDR3 DNA: TGCGCCAGCAGCCTTGCAGACACCACAACTAATGAAAAA. Translation gives CASSLADTTTNEK. The complete CDR3 reads CASSLADTTTNEKLFF. Full variable domain (remainder filled in from reference TRBV5-1 and TRBJ1-4): KAGVTQTPRYLIKTRGQQVTLSCSPISGHRSVSWYQQTPGQGLQFLFEYFSETQRNKGNFPGRFSGRQFSNSRSEMNVSTLELGDSALYLCASSLADTTTNEKLFFGSGTQLSVL.

This clone came up many times. The CDR3 is cut off 3 residues early in the read; its end comes from the germline J gene. The rearrangement links TRBV6-2 or TRBV6-3 to TRBJ1-1, with D uncertain. The CDR3 extends over 15 amino acids. Per germline, CDR1 MNHEY and CDR2 SVGEGT. With 6 bases removed from V and 1 base from J, the gap between germline ends came to 15 bases. CDR3 DNA (partial): TGTGCCAGCAGATCCCCGGGTATAAGGAACACTGAA. As protein: CASRSPGIRNTE. The full CDR3 sequence reads CASRSPGIRNTEAFF.

In its sample, this clone was seen many times. The CDR3 region is CASRGVQEKLFF. The DNA read from the CDR3 is TGTGCCAGCAGAGGGGTACAAGAAAAA. This chain uses TRBV7-9 with TRBJ1-4; tentative D call: TRBD1 (5 bases). The read comes to an end 3 residues before the CDR3 does, leaving the germline J gene to fill in the end. Trimming left V 6 bases short and J 8 bases short, with 10 bases between. CDR3 length: 12 residues. Germline V CDR1 and CDR2: SEHNR, FQNEAQ (reference sequence).

This clone came up many times. The read stops 3 residues short of the end of the CDR3; the missing end is completed from the germline J gene. J is TRBJ2-1 and V is TRBV6-1; 12 bases fit TRBD2. Trimming removed 2 bases from V and 7 bases from J; junction bases left unmatched: 9. The CDR3 sequence is 17 residues long. Germline loops: CDR1 MNHNS, CDR2 SASEGT. CDR3 bases read: TGTGCCAGCAGTGAATCAATCGGACTAGCGGGAAATAATGAG. Amino acids: CASSESIGLAGNNE. The entire CDR3 protein is CASSESIGLAGNNEQFF.

This clone was picked up many times. With the read ending 3 residues before the CDR3 end, the germline J gene is used to fill in that end. This chain connects TRBV5-1 to TRBJ1-3, with D perhaps TRBD1 (5 bases). The CDR3 runs to 15 residues. V was pared by 5 bases and J by 2 bases, with 14 bases between. Germline V gene lookup returns CDR1 SGHRS and CDR2 YFSETQ. The CDR3 DNA, read in part, is TGCGCCAGCAGGCCGGCAGGGAGGCCTGGAAACACC. Its protein product is CASRPAGRPGNT. The CDR3, in full, reads CASRPAGRPGNTIYF.

This clone was observed many times. The CDR3 is cut off 3 residues early in the read; its end comes from the germline J gene. The chain employs TRBV20-1 and TRBJ1-3; tentative D call: TRBD1 (6 bases). V was cut by 5 bases and J by 1 base, with 12 bases left in between. The CDR3 consists of 14 residues. Per the germline V gene, CDR1 is DFQATT and CDR2 is SNEGSKA (reference sequence). The CDR3 bases that were read are TGCAGTGCTGGACAGCCGCCTTCTGGAAACACC. Protein sequence: CSAGQPPSGNT. The complete CDR3 reads CSAGQPPSGNTIYF.

This clone was recorded many times. The read is 3 residues too short to cover the CDR3 end, so that end is filled in from the germline J gene. The chain has TRBV6-4 and TRBJ2-3, with TRBD2 identical over 8 bases. The germline V gene encodes CDR1 MRHNA and CDR2 SNTAGT. V lost 3 bases and J lost 2; bases outside the gene matches: 4. CDR3 length: 15 amino acids. CDR3 residues: CASSELAGSTDTQYF. The DNA read from the CDR3 is TGTGCCAGCAGTGAGCTAGCGGGTTCCACAGATACG.

With respect to this clone: Only one base separates this from a far larger clonotype, so it likely reflects a read error. The CDR3 is cut off 3 residues early in the read; its end comes from the germline J gene. This rearrangement joins TRBV7-9 to TRBJ2-5; D might be TRBD1 (6 bases). Germline V gene lookup returns CDR1 SEHNR and CDR2 FQNEAQ (reference sequence). CDR3 length: 12 amino acids. Partial CDR3 DNA: TGTGCCAGCAGGGTAGGGGGAGATACC. As protein: CASRVGGDT. From start to end, the CDR3 is CASRVGGDTQYF.

This clone was picked up many times. The read gets to within 3 residues of the CDR3 end, and the germline J gene fills in the rest. The chain carries TRBV5-4 and TRBJ1-4, with a possible D match to TRBD1 (5 bases). CDR1 is SGHNT and CDR2 is YYREEE in the germline V gene (reference sequence). The CDR3 spans 15 residues. The V end lost 5 bases, the J end lost 0 bases, and 11 bases lay between the germline ends. The sequenced part of the CDR3 DNA is TGTGCCAGCAGTCTGGGGGGTGCAACTAATGAAAAA. Translated: CASSLGGATNEK. The CDR3 as a whole reads CASSLGGATNEKLFF.

In the case of this clone: The read ends 3 residues early relative to the CDR3; the germline J gene fills the gap. The chain employs TRBV6-1 and TRBJ1-2; the match to TRBD1 covers 9 bases. This CDR3 has 15 residues. The germline V gene encodes CDR1 MNHNS and CDR2 SASEGT. The sequenced part of the CDR3 DNA is TGTGCCAGCAGGGAACCTGGGACAGGGACTTACGAC. The encoded protein is CASREPGTGTYD. The CDR3 reads in full as CASREPGTGTYDYTF.

This clone has at least ten counts. With the read ending 3 residues before the CDR3 end, the germline J gene is used to fill in that end. The chain has TRBV7-9 and TRBJ1-1, with D hard to call. Per germline, CDR1 SEHNR and CDR2 FQNEAQ (reference sequence). The V gene lost 5 bases and the J gene lost 0 bases, with 10 bases spanning the gap. CDR3 length equals 14 residues. The sequenced CDR3 bases are TGTGCCAGCAGCCCCGGGTCTATGAACACTGAA. It specifies CASSPGSMNTE. In full, the CDR3 is CASSPGSMNTEAFF.

This clone was counted many times. The DNA ends 3 residues before the CDR3 does, and the rest of the CDR3 is filled in from the germline J gene. This chain uses TRBV6-1 with TRBJ1-3, with D perhaps TRBD1 (5 bases). From germline, CDR1 is MNHNS and CDR2 SASEGT. The length of the CDR3 is 14 residues. V lost 0 bases, J lost 8 bases, and 11 bases lay in between. CDR3: CASSEAMGHHTIYF. CDR3 bases read: TGTGCCAGCAGTGAAGCGATGGGGCATCACACC.

This clone was seen repeatedly, ten times or more. The read gets to within 3 residues of the CDR3 end, and the germline J gene fills in the rest. The chain is built from TRBV28 and TRBJ1-6; a weak D match, TRBD1 (6 bases). The germline V and J ends were trimmed by 7 bases and 9 bases, with 13 bases remaining between them. The CDR3 is 13 residues long. Looked up from germline, CDR1 is MDHEN and CDR2 is SYDVKM. The sequenced CDR3 bases are TGTGCCAGCAAAGGGGGGGGGACTTCACCC. Amino acids: CASKGGGTSP. The CDR3 as a whole reads CASKGGGTSPLHF.

This clone was observed many times. The sequenced fragment ends 3 residues before the CDR3 boundary, so the rest is inferred from the germline J gene. The rearrangement joins TRBV6-1 to TRBJ2-2; 16 bases agree with TRBD2. Losses at the gene ends were 2 bases for V and 9 bases for J; bases not matched to a gene: 3. Looked up from germline, CDR1 is MNHNS and CDR2 is SASEGT. This CDR3 spans 16 amino acids. CDR3 DNA, as far as it was read: TGTGCCAGCAGTGAATGGGGACTAGCGGGGGGGCGGGAG. Amino acids: CASSEWGLAGGRE. The whole CDR3 protein reads CASSEWGLAGGRELFF.

This clone has ten or more counts. CDR3 loop: CASISRDTPEFVGELFF. The CDR3 DNA, read in part, is TGTGCCAGCATTTCCCGGGACACACCCGAGTTCGTCGGGGAG. This chain joins TRBV3-1 (or the pseudogene TRBV3-2) and TRBJ2-2; the D gene is possibly TRBD1 (6 bases). Read coverage stops 3 residues before the CDR3 terminus; the germline J gene supplies the remainder. The CDR3 contains 17 residues. The V and J ends lost 7 bases and 7 bases respectively, with 25 bases between them. Germline V gene data show CDR1 as LGHDT and CDR2 as YNNKEL (reference sequence).

This clone was seen repeatedly, ten times or more. The DNA ends 3 residues before the CDR3 does, and the rest of the CDR3 is filled in from the germline J gene. V and J are TRBV7-9 and TRBJ1-2, with a weak D call TRBD1 (6 bases). The CDR3 is 15 amino acids. Germline V gene sequence: CDR1 SEHNR, CDR2 FQNEAQ (reference sequence). Trimming shortened V by 1 base and J by 2 bases, and 11 bases separated the two germline ends. CDR3 in amino acids: CASSLGAGVNYGYTF. CDR3 DNA, as far as it was read: TGTGCCAGCAGCTTAGGCGCAGGGGTGAACTATGGC.

This clone was observed many times. The read ends 3 residues before the CDR3 terminus; that terminus is restored from the germline J gene. V and J are TRBV18 and TRBJ1-1; no firm D call. Germline V gene sequence: CDR1 KGHSH, CDR2 LQKENI. Trimming removed 2 bases at V and 5 bases at J, with 9 bases between. The CDR3 is made up of 13 amino acids. CDR3 sequence: CASSPSGVTEAFF. The part of the CDR3 DNA that was read is TGTGCCAGCTCACCATCCGGGGTTACTGAA.

This clone was observed many times. The observed sequence ends 3 residues before the CDR3 terminus, with the missing tail filled in from the germline J gene. Other nucleotide sequences in the sample specify the same CDR3. The chain has TRBV19 and TRBJ2-7; no clear D gene. Germline CDR1 reads LNHDA; CDR2 reads SQIVND (reference sequence). The CDR3 has 15 amino acids. The V end was cut by 0 bases, the J end by 2 bases, with 11 bases between. The CDR3 bases that were read are TGTGCCAGTAGTATAGAACTGAGACTGACCTACGAG. Encoded protein: CASSIELRLTYE. The entire CDR3 sequence reads CASSIELRLTYEQYF.

This clone was seen repeatedly, ten times or more. The read ends 3 residues before the CDR3 terminus; that terminus is restored from the germline J gene. The chain uses TRBV10-3 and TRBJ2-5, with D perhaps matching TRBD1 or TRBD2 (5 bases each). Deletions cut 0 bases from V and 5 bases from J, with 13 bases between. Germline loops: CDR1 ENHRY, CDR2 SYGVKD. The CDR3 sequence is 15 residues long. CDR3 DNA (partial): TGTGCCATCAGTGAGTCGCGAGGGGAGCATGAGACC. Residues: CAISESRGEHET. The whole CDR3 sequence is CAISESRGEHETQYF.